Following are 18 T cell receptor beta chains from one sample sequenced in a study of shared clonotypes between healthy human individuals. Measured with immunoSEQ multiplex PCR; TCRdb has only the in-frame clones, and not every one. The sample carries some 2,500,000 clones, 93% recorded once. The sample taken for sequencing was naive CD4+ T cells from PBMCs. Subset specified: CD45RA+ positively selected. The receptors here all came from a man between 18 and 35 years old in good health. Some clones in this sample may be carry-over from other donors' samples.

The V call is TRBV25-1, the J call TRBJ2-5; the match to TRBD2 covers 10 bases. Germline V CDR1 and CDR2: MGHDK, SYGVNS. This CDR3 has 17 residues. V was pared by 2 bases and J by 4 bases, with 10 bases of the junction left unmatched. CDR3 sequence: CASSEAFSGRIGETQYF. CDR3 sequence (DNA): TGTGCCAGCAGTGAAGCCTTTAGCGGGAGGATTGGAGAGACCCAGTACTTC.

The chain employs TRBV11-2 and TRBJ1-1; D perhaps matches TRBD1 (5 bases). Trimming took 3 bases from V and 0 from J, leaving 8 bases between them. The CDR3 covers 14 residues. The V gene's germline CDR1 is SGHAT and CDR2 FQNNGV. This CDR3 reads CASSLAGLNTEAFF. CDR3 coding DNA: TGTGCCAGCAGCTTGGCAGGGCTGAACACTGAAGCTTTCTTT.

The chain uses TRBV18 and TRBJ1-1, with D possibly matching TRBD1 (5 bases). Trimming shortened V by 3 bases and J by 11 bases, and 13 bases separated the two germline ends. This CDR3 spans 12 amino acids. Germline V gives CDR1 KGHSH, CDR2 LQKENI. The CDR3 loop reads CASSPGPSSAFF. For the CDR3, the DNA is TGTGCCAGCTCACCGGGGCCCTCTTCGGCTTTCTTT.

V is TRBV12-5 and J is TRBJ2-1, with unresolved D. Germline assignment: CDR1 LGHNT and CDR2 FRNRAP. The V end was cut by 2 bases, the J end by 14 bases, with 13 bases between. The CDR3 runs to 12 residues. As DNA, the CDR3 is TGTGCTAGTGGTTTGTACCCACCAGATAAGTTCTTC. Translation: CASGLYPPDKFF.

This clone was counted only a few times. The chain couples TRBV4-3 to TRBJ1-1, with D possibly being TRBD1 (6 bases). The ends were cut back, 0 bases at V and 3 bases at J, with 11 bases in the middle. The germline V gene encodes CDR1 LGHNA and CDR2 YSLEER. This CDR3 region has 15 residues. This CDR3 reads CASSQDNRADTEAFF. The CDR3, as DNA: TGCGCCAGCAGCCAAGATAACAGGGCGGACACTGAAGCTTTCTTT.

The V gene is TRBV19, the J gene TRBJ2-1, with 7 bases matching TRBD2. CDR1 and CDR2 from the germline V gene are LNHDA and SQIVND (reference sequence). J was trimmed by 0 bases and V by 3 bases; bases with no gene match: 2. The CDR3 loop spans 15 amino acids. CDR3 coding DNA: TGTGCCAGTAGTATGGGACTACTCTCCTACAATGAGCAGTTCTTC. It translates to CASSMGLLSYNEQFF.

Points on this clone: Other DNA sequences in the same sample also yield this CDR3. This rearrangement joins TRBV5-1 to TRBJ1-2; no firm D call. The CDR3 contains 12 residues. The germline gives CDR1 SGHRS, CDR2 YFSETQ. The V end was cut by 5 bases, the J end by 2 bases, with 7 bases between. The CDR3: CASSQENYGYTF. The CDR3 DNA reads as TGCGCCAGCAGTCAAGAAAACTATGGCTACACCTTC.

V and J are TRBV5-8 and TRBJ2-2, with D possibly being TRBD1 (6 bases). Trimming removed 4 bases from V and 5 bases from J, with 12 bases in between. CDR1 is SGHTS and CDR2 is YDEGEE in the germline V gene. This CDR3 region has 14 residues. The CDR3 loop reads CASSLRGQTGELFF. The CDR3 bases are TGTGCCAGCAGCCTCCGAGGACAGACCGGGGAGCTGTTTTTT.

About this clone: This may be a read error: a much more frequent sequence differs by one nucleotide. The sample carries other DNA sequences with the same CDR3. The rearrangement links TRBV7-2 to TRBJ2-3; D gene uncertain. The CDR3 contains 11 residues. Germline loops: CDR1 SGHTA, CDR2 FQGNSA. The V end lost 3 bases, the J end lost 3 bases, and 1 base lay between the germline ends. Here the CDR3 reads CASSLTDTQYF. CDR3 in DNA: TGTGCCAGCAGCTTGACAGATACGCAGTATTTT. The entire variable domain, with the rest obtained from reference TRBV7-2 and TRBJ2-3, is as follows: GAGVSQSPSNKVTEKGKDVELRCDPISGHTALYWYRQSLGQGLEFLIYFQGNSAPDKSGLPSDRFSAERTGGSVSTLTIQRTQQEDSAVYLCASSLTDTQYFGPGTRLTVL.

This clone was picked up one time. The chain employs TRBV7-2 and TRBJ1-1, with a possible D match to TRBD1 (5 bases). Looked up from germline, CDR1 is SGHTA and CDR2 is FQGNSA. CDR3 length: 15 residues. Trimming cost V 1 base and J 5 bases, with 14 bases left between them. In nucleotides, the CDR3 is TGTGCCAGCAGCTTAGTCAGGGCGTTGAGTACTGAAGCTTTCTTT. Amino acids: CASSLVRALSTEAFF.

Written as DNA, the CDR3 is TGTGCCAGCAGCCCGCAGGCTAGCGGGTACAATGAGCAGTTCTTC. Protein: CASSPQASGYNEQFF. V and J are TRBV5-5 and TRBJ2-1, with 8 bases aligning to TRBD2. The CDR3 loop spans 15 amino acids. Trimming cost V 4 bases and J 4 bases; bases outside gene matches: 7. CDR1 and CDR2 from the germline V gene are SGHKS and YYEKEE (reference sequence). The full variable domain, rest sourced from reference TRBV5-5 and TRBJ2-1, is DAGVTQSPTHLIKTRGQQVTLRCSPISGHKSVSWYQQVLGQGPQFIFQYYEKEERGRGNFPDRFSARQFPNYSSELNVNALLLGDSALYLCASSPQASGYNEQFFGPGTRLTVL.

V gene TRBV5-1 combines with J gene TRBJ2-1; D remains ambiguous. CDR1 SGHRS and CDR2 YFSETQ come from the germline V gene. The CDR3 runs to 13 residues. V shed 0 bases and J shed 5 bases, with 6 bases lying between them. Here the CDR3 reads CASSLVPNNEQFF. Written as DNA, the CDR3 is TGCGCCAGCAGCTTGGTTCCCAACAATGAGCAGTTCTTC. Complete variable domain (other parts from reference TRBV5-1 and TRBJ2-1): KAGVTQTPRYLIKTRGQQVTLSCSPISGHRSVSWYQQTPGQGLQFLFEYFSETQRNKGNFPGRFSGRQFSNSRSEMNVSTLELGDSALYLCASSLVPNNEQFFGPGTRLTVL.

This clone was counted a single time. The CDR3 coding sequence is TGTGCCAGCAGCTTCTTCAGGGGACAGGGGACCCAGTACTTC. Translated, it gives CASSFFRGQGTQYF. This sequence joins TRBV5-6 and TRBJ2-5, with 9 nucleotides matching TRBD1. CDR1 is SGHDT, CDR2 YYEEEE, per germline. The junction had 6 bases not matched to a gene; V was cut back by 2 bases and J by 7 bases. The CDR3 contains 14 residues.

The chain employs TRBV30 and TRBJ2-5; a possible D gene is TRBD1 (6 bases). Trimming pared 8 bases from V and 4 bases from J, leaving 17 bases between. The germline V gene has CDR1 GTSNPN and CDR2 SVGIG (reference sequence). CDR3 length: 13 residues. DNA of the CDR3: TGTGCCGGCCACTTAGGGGGTGGAGAGACCCAGTACTTC. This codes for CAGHLGGGETQYF.

The CDR3 nucleotides are TGCGCCAGCAGCAAGGGACAGGGGGCGAATGGTGAAGCTTTCTTT. Its protein is CASSKGQGANGEAFF. The chain uses TRBV4-1 and TRBJ1-1; 12 bases agree with TRBD1. Germline CDR1 is MGHRA and CDR2 is YSYEKL. The J segment lost 7 bases and the V segment lost 5 bases, leaving 8 bases of the junction unmatched. The CDR3 loop spans 15 amino acids.

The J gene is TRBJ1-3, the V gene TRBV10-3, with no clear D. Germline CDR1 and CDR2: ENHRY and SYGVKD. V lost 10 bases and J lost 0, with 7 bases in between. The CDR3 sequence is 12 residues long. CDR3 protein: CATASSGNTIYF. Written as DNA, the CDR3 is TGTGCCACCGCAAGCTCTGGAAACACCATATATTTT.

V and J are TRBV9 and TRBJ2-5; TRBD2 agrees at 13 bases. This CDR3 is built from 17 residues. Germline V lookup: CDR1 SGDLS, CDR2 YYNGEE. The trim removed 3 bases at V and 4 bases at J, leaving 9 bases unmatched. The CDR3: CASSAGTSGTGRETQYF. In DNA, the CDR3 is TGTGCCAGCAGCGCTGGGACTAGCGGGACGGGAAGAGAGACCCAGTACTTC.

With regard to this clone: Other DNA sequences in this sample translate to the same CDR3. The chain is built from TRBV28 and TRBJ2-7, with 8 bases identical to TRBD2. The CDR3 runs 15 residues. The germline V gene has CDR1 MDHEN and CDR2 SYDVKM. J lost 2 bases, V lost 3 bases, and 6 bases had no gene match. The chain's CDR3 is CASSFRLAGTYEQYF. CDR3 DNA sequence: TGTGCCAGCAGTTTTCGGCTAGCGGGTACCTACGAGCAGTACTTC.